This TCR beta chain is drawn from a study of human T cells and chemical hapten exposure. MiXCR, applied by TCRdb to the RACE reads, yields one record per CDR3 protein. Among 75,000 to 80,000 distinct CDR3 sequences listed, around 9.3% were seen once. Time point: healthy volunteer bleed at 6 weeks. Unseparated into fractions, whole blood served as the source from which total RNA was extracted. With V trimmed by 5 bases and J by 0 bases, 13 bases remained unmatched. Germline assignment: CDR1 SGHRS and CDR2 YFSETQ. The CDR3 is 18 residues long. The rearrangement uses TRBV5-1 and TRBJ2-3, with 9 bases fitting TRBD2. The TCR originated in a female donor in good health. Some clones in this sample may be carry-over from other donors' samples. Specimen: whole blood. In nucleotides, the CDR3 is TGCGCCAGCAGGTTAGCGGGGGCCGGTCTTGTTAGCACAGATACGCAGTATTTT. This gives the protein CASRLAGAGLVSTDTQYF.